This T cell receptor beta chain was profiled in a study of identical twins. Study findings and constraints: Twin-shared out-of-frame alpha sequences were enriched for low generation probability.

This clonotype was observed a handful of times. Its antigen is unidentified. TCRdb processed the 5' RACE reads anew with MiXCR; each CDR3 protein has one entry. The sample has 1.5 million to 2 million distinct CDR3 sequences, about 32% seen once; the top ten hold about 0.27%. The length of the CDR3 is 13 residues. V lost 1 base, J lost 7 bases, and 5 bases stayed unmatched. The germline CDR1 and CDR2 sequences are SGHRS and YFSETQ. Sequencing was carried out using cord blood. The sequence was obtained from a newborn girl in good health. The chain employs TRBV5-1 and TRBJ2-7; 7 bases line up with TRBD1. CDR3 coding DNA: TGCGCCAGCAGCTTGTCAGGGGGATTGGAGCAGTACTTC. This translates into CASSLSGGLEQYF.